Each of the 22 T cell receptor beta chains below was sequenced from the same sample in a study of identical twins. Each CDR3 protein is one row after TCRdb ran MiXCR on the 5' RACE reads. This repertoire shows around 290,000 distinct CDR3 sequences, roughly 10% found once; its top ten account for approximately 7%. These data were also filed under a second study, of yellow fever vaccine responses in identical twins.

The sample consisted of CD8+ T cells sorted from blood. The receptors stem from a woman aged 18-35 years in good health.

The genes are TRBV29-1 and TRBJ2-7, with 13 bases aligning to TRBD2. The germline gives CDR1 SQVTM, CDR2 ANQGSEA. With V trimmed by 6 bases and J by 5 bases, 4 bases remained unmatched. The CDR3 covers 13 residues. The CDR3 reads CSVGLAGEDEQYF. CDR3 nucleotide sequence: TGCAGCGTAGGACTAGCGGGAGAAGACGAGCAGTACTTC.

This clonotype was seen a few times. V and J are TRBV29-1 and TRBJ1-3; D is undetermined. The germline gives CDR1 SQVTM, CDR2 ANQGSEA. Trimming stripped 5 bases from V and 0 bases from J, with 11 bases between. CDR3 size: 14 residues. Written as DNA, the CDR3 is TGCAGCGTTTATATATTGGACTCTGGAAACACCATATATTTT. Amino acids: CSVYILDSGNTIYF. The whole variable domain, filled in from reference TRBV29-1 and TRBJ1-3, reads SAVISQKPSRDICQRGTSLTIQCQVDSQVTMMFWYRQQPGQSLTLIATANQGSEATYESGFVIDKFPISRPNLTFSTLTVSNMSPEDSSIYLCSVYILDSGNTIYFGEGSWLTVV.

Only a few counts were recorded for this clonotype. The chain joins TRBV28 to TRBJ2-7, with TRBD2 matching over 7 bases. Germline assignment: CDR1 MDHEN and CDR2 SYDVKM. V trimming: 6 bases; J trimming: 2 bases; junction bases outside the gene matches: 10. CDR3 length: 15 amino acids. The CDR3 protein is CASRPTSDWTYEQYF. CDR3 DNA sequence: TGTGCCAGCAGACCTACTAGCGATTGGACCTACGAGCAGTACTTC.

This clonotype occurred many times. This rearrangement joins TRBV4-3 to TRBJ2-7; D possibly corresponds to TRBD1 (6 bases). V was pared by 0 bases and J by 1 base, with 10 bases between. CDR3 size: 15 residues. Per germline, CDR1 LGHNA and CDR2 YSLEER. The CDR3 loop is CASSQDRTASYEQYF. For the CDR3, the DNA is TGCGCCAGCAGCCAAGATAGGACAGCTTCCTACGAGCAGTACTTC.

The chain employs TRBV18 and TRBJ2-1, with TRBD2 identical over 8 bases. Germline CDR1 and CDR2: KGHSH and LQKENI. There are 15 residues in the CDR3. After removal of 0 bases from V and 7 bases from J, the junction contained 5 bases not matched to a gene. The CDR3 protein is CASSPPSGSLNEQFF. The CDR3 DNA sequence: TGTGCCAGCTCACCACCGAGCGGGAGCTTGAATGAGCAGTTCTTC.

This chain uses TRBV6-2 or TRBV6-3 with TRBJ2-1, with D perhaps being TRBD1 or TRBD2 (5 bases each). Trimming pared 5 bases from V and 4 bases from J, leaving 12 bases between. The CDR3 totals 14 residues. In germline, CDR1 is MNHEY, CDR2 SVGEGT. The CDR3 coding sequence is TGTGCCAGCAGTAGCCGGGACGCTTACAATGAGCAGTTCTTC. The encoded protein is CASSSRDAYNEQFF.

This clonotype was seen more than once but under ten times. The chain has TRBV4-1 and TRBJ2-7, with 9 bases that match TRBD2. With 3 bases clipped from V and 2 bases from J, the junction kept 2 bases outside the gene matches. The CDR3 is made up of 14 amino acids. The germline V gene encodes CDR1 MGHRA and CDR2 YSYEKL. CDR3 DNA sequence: TGCGCCAGCAGCCAGGGACTAGCCCCCTACGAGCAGTACTTC. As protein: CASSQGLAPYEQYF.

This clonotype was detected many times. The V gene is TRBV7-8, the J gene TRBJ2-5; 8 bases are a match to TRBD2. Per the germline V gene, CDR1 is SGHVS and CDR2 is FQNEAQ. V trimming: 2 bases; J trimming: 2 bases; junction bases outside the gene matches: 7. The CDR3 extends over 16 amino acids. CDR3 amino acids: CASSLYLTSVQETQYF. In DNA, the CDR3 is TGTGCCAGCAGCTTATACTTGACTAGCGTACAAGAGACCCAGTACTTC.

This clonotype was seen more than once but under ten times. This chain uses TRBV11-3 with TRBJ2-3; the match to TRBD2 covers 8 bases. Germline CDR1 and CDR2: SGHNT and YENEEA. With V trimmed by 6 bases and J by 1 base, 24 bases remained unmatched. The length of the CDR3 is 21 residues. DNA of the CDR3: TGTGCCAGCAGTTTACCCTACTCGTCGAGCGGGGGAGTTTACGGCACAGATACGCAGTATTTT. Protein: CASSLPYSSSGGVYGTDTQYF. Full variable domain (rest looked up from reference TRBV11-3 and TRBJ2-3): EAGVVQSPRYKIIEKKQPVAFWCNPISGHNTLYWYLQNLGQGPELLIRYENEEAVDDSQLPKDRFSAERLKGVDSTLKIQPAELGDSAVYLCASSLPYSSSGGVYGTDTQYFGPGTRLTVL.

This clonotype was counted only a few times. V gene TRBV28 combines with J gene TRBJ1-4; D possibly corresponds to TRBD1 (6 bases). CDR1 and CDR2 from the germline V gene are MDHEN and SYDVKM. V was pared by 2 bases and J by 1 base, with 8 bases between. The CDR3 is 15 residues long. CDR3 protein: CASSLLQGTNEKLFF. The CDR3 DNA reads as TGTGCCAGCAGTTTACTACAGGGAACTAATGAAAAACTGTTTTTT.

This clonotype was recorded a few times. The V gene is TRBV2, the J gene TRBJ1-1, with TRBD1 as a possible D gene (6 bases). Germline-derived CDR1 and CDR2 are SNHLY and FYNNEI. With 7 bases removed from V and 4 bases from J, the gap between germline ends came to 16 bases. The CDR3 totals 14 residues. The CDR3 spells CASKTGPESTEAFF. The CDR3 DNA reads TGTGCCAGCAAAACAGGGCCGGAGTCCACTGAAGCTTTCTTT.

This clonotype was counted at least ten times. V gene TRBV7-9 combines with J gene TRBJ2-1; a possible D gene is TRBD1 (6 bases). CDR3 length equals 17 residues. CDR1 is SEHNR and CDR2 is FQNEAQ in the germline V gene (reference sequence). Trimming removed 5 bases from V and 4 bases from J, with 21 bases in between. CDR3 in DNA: TGTGCCAGCAGCCCGCCGCCACAGGGTCCAACGTACAATGAGCAGTTCTTC. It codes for CASSPPPQGPTYNEQFF. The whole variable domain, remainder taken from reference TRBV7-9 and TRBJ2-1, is DTGVSQNPRHKITKRGQNVTFRCDPISEHNRLYWYRQTLGQGPEFLTYFQNEAQLEKSRLLSDRFSAERPKGSFSTLEIQRTEQGDSAMYLCASSPPPQGPTYNEQFFGPGTRLTVL.

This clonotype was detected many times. The CDR3 region has the DNA TGTGCCAGCAGTTACCAGGGCCTACGGCACGAGCAGTACTTC. This codes for CASSYQGLRHEQYF. The chain employs TRBV6-5 and TRBJ2-7; D possibly corresponds to TRBD1 (5 bases). The V gene's germline CDR1 is MNHEY and CDR2 SVGAGI. V was trimmed by 2 bases and J by 5 bases, leaving 13 bases between them. This CDR3 is built from 14 residues.

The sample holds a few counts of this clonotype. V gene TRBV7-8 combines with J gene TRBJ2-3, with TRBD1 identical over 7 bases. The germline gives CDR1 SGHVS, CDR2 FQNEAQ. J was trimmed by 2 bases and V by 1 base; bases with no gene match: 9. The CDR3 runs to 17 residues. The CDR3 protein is CASSLDFQGVNTDTQYF. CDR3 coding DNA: TGTGCCAGCAGCTTAGATTTCCAGGGGGTAAACACAGATACGCAGTATTTT.

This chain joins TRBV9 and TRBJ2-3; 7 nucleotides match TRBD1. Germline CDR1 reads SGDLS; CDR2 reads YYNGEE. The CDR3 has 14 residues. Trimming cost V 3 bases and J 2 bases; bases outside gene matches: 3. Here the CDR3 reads CASSDRGTTDTQYF. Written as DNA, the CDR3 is TGTGCCAGCAGCGACAGGGGTACCACAGATACGCAGTATTTT.

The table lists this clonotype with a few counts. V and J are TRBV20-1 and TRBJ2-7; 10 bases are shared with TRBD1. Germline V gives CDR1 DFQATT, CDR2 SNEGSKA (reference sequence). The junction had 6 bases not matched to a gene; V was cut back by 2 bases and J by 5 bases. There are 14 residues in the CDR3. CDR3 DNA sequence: TGCAGTGCTAGACTCCCGACAGGGGGCCACGAGCAGTACTTC. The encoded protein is CSARLPTGGHEQYF.

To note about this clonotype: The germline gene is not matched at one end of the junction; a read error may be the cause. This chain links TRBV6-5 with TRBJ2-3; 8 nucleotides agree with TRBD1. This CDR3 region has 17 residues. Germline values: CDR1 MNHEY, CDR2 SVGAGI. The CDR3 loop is CASSNSRQGRGTDTQYF. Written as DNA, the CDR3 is TGTGCCAGCAGTAACTCCAGACAGGGGCGAGGCACAGATACGCAGTATTTT.

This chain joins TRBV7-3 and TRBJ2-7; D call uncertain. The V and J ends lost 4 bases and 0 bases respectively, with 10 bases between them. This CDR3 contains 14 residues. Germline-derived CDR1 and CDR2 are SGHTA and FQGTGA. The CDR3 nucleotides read TGTGCCAGCAGCTACTCGGACGGCTCCTACGAGCAGTACTTC. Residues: CASSYSDGSYEQYF.

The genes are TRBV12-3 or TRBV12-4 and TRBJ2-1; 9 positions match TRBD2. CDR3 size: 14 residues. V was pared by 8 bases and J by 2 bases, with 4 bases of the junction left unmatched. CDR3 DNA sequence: TGTGCCAGCGTACGACTAGCGGCCTACAATGAGCAGTTCTTC. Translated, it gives CASVRLAAYNEQFF.

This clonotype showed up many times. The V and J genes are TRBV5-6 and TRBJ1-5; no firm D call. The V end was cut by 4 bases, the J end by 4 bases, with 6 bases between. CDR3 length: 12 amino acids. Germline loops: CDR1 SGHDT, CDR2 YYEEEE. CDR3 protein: CASSGLNQPQHF. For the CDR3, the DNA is TGTGCCAGCAGCGGACTAAATCAGCCCCAGCATTTT. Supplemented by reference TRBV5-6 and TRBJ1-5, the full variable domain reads DAGVTQSPTHLIKTRGQQVTLRCSPKSGHDTVSWYQQALGQGPQFIFQYYEEEERQRGNFPDRFSGHQFPNYSSELNVNALLLGDSALYLCASSGLNQPQHFGDGTRLSIL.

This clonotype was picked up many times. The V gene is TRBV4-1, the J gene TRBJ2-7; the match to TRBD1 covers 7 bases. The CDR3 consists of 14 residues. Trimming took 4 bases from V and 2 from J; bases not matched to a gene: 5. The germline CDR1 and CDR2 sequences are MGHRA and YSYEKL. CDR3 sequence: CASSPNRGPYEQYF. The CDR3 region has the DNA TGCGCCAGCAGCCCAAACAGGGGTCCCTACGAGCAGTACTTC.

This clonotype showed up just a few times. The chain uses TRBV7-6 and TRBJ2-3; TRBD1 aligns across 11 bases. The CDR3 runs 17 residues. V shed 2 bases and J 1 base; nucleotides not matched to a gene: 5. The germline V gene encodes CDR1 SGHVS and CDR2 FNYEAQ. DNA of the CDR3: TGTGCCAGCAGCTTATCGGACAGGGGGCTCGGCACAGATACGCAGTATTTT. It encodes CASSLSDRGLGTDTQYF.